This T cell receptor (beta chain) was recorded in a study of blood T cell repertoires in COVID-19. Trimming took 5 bases from V and 0 from J, leaving 18 bases between them. In germline, CDR1 is SGHRS, CDR2 YFSETQ. The CDR3 covers 16 residues. As handled by the study authors: Estimation of nucleated cell counts relied on the amplification of reference gene primers. Some clones are missing from TCRdb's copy, which holds only in-frame ones; the method was immunoSEQ multiplex PCR. The D gene and trimming were derived from the DNA, and the V and J assignments and clone size from that table. The sample comprises fewer than 250,000 clones, 65% to 90% of which are singletons, and 3% to 4% rests with the top ten.

The receptor comes from a woman in her 40s with acute COVID-19. V is TRBV5-1 and J is TRBJ2-7, with a possible D match to TRBD2 (5 bases). The material sequenced was PBMCs or T cells enriched from blood (not recorded which). The DNA for the CDR3 is TGCGCCAGCAGGTTTGTCGAGGGCGCGGACTCCTACGAGCAGTACTTC. Protein product: CASRFVEGADSYEQYF.